One sample yielded the 2 T cell receptor beta chains listed below, sequenced in a study of T cell responses to AZD1222 COVID-19 vaccine. Repertoires were generated with immunoSEQ multiplex PCR, while TCRdb's copy carries only in-frame clones and drops some. The sample has some 180,000 clones, approximately 86% seen once. The sample here was peripheral blood, taken on day 0 of AZD1222 vaccination. The receptor set was obtained from an adult in good health.

The chain couples TRBV5-6 to TRBJ2-1; D unresolved. This CDR3 spans 16 amino acids. The V gene's germline CDR1 is SGHDT and CDR2 YYEEEE. V lost 3 bases, J lost 0 bases, and 13 bases lay in between. CDR3 loop: CASSSPGLSSYNEQFF. The CDR3 nucleotides are TGTGCCAGCAGCTCCCCCGGCCTGAGCTCCTACAATGAGCAGTTCTTC.

The chain links TRBV2 to TRBJ1-1; 8 bases align to TRBD1. The CDR3 runs 13 residues. The V and J ends lost 8 bases and 6 bases, in that order; junction bases with no gene match: 8. CDR1 SNHLY and CDR2 FYNNEI come from the germline V gene. The CDR3 sequence is CASPGQAASEAFF. The DNA of the CDR3 is TGTGCCAGCCCGGGACAGGCCGCTTCTGAAGCTTTCTTT.